The clone carrying this T cell receptor beta chain is a singleton in its sample. These data are taken from a study of blood T cell repertoires in COVID-19. Whole-study context: Collection of acute and convalescent COVID-19 samples took place in the United States, Italy and Spain. T cells, B-cell-depleted T cells, or PBMCs supplied cDNA or gDNA.

In the study's own analysis: Counts of nucleated cells, estimated from reference gene primer amplification, were obtained. Sequenced by immunoSEQ multiplex PCR; TCRdb stores in-frame clones only, minus some. The V and J calls and clone size come from that table; D and trimming were worked out from the DNA. This table has 200,000 to 250,000 clones, approximately 86% appearing once. The source is a man between 60 and 75 years old with acute or convalescent COVID-19. The specimen sequenced was peripheral blood.

As DNA, the CDR3 is TGTGCCAGCACCCCCCAGAGACAAAACACTGAAGCTTTCTTT. The encoded protein is CASTPQRQNTEAFF. The chain has TRBV6-5 and TRBJ1-1; unclear D gene. The ends were cut back, 7 bases at V and 2 bases at J, with 14 bases in the middle. CDR1 MNHEY and CDR2 SVGAGI come from the germline V gene. This CDR3 is 14 amino acids long.